This T cell receptor (beta chain) was documented in a study of T and B cells in COVID-19 patients. Study as a whole: Blood was sampled from COVID-19 patients who were either actively infected or recovered. Study observations and caveats: Active COVID-19 showed highly clonal TRB repertoires; recovery showed diversity and richness above healthy donors.

Each TRB amplification used roughly 220-550 ng of genomic DNA from blood. Worth noting for this clonotype: The antigen is unknown. This may come from a read error, since a much larger clone is one base off.

TRB rearrangements were amplified by multiplex PCR with BIOMED2 TRB-A/B primers. TCRdb itself ran the multiplex PCR reads through MiXCR, one entry per CDR3 protein. The table has 20,000 to 25,000 distinct CDR3 sequences, approximately 30% seen once; the top ten hold 2% to 2.5%. The CDR3 extends over 13 amino acids. CDR1 is SGHNT and CDR2 is YYREEE in the germline V gene (reference sequence). The V gene end was trimmed by 4 bases and the J gene end by 7 bases; junction bases not matched to a gene: 7. The receptor's source is a human donor who had recovered from COVID-19. This chain joins TRBV5-4 and TRBJ2-5, with 7 positions matching TRBD1. Material: blood. CDR3 amino acids: CASSLGTVVTQYF. The CDR3 DNA reads TGTGCCAGCAGCCTTGGGACAGTCGTGACCCAGTACTTC. The whole variable domain, filled in from reference TRBV5-4 and TRBJ2-5, reads ETGVTQSPTHLIKTRGQQVTLRCSSQSGHNTVSWYQQALGQGPQFIFQYYREEENGRGNFPPRFSGLQFPNYSSELNVNALELDDSALYLCASSLGTVVTQYFGPGTRLLVL.